The T cell receptor beta chain described here comes from a study of cytomegalovirus exposure and HLA in healthy donors. The donors were healthy bone marrow donors. Donors were nominally healthy when sampled, though unrecorded immune exposures were likely. The PCR ran on 60 Vbeta and 13 Jbeta primers. The repertoire was sequenced with immunoSEQ multiplex PCR; TCRdb's copy has only in-frame clones and lacks some. The table includes about 140,000 clones, 80% detected once. The sample consisted of PBMCs. The clonotype comes from a man aged 25-45 years in good health and CMV-seronegative.

This CDR3 reads CASSPRQGGSYEQYF. The CDR3 DNA sequence: TGTGCCAGCAGTCCAAGACAGGGGGGATCCTACGAGCAGTACTTC. The chain recombines TRBV28 with TRBJ2-7, with 9 positions matching TRBD1. The CDR3 is made up of 15 amino acids. Germline V lookup: CDR1 MDHEN, CDR2 SYDVKM. Unmatched junction bases numbered 6, after V lost 5 bases and J lost 1 base.